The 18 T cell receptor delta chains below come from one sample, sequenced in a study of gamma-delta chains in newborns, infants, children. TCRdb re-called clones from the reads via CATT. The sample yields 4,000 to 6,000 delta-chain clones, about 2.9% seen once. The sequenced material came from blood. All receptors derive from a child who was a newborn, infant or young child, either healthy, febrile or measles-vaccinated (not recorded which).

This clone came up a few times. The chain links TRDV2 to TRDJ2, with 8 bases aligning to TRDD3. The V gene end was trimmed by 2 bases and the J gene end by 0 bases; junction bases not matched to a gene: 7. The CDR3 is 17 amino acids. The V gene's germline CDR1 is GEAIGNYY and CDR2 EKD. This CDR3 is CACDKVLGAPLTAQLFF. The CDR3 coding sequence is TGTGCCTGTGACAAAGTACTGGGGGCCCCTTTGACAGCACAACTCTTCTTT.

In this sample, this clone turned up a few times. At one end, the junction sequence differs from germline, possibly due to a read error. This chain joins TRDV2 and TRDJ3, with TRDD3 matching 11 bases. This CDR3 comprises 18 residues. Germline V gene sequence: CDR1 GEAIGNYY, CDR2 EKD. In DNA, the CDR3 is TGTGCCTGTGACATCGTACTGGGGGATAGCTGGGACACCCTACAGATGTTTTTC. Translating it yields CACDIVLGDSWDTLQMFF.

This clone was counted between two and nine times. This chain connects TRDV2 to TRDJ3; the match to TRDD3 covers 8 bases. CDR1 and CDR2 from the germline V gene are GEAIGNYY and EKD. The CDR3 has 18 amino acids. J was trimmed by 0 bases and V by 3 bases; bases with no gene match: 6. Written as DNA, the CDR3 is TGTGCCTGTGACGTACTGGGGGCCAACTCCTGGGACACCCGACAGATGTTTTTC. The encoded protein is CACDVLGANSWDTRQMFF.

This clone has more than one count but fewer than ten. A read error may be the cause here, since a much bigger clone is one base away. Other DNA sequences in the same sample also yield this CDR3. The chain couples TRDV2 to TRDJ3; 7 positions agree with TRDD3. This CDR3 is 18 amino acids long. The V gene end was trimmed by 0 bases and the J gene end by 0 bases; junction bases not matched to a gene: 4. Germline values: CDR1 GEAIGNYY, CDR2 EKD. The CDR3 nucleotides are TGTGCCTGTGACACCTGGGGGACTAGCTCCTGGGACACCCGACAGATGTTTTTC. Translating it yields CACDTWGTSSWDTRQMFF.

The CDR3 here is CACDTVDGGSLTAQLFF. The CDR3 region has the DNA TGTGCCTGTGACACCGTTGATGGGGGATCTTTGACAGCACAACTCTTCTTT. V and J are TRDV2 and TRDJ2, with TRDD3 identical over 8 bases. This CDR3 is 17 amino acids long. The V gene's germline CDR1 is GEAIGNYY and CDR2 EKD. With V trimmed by 0 bases and J by 0 bases, 5 bases remained unmatched.

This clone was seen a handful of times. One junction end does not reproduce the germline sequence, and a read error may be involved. CDR3 nucleotides: TGTGCCTGTGACACCGGTCGGGCTGGGGGATACGCCGATATACTCATCTTT. Translated, it gives CACDTGRAGGYADILIF. The chain joins TRDV2 to TRDJ1, with TRDD3 identical over 12 bases. The germline V gene encodes CDR1 GEAIGNYY and CDR2 EKD. This CDR3 has 17 residues.

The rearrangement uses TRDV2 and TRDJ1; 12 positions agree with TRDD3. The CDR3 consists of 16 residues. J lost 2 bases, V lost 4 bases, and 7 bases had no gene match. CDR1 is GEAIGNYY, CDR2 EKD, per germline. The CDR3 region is CACEPLGDTGTDKLIF. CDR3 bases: TGTGCCTGTGAACCACTGGGGGATACTGGGACCGATAAACTCATCTTT.

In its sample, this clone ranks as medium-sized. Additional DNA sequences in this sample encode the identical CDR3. The CDR3 loop is CACDRTGGSWDTRQMFF. The CDR3 bases are TGTGCCTGTGACCGTACTGGGGGCTCCTGGGACACCCGACAGATGTTTTTC. The rearrangement links TRDV2 to TRDJ3; TRDD3 agrees at 8 bases. With V trimmed by 3 bases and J by 0 bases, 3 bases remained unmatched. Germline V gene lookup returns CDR1 GEAIGNYY and CDR2 EKD. The CDR3 loop spans 17 amino acids.

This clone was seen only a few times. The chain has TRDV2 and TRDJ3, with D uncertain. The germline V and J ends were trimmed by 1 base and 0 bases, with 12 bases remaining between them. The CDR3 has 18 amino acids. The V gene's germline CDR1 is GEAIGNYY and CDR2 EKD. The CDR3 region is CACDTVGPSSWDTRQMFF. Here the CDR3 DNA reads TGTGCCTGTGACACGGTGGGTCCCAGCTCCTGGGACACCCGACAGATGTTTTTC.

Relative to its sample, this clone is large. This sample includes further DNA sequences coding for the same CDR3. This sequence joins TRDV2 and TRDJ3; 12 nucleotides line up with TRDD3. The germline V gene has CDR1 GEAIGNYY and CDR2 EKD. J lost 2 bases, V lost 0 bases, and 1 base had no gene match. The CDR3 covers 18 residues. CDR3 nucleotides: TGTGCCTGTGACACCGCTGGGGGATACGCCTGGGACACCCGACAGATGTTTTTC. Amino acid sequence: CACDTAGGYAWDTRQMFF.

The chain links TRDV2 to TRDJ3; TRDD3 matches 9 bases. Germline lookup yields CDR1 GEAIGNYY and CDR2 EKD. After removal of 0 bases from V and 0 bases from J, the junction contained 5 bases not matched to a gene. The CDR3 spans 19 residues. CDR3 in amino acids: CACDTTGGYLSWDTRQMFF. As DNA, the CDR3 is TGTGCCTGTGACACCACCGGGGGATACCTCTCCTGGGACACCCGACAGATGTTTTTC.

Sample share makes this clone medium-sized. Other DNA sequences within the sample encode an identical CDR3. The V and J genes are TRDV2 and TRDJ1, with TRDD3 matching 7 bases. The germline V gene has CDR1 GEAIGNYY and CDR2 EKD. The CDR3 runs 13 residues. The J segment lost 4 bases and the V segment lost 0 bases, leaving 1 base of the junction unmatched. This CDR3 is CACDTWGYDKLIF. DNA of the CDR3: TGTGCCTGTGACACCTGGGGATACGATAAACTCATCTTT.

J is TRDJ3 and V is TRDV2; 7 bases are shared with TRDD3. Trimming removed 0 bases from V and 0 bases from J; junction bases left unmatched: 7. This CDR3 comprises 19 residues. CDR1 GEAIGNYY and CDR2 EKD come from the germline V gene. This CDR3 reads CACDTAGGYSSWDTRQMFF. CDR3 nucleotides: TGTGCCTGTGACACCGCTGGGGGGTATAGCTCCTGGGACACCCGACAGATGTTTTTC.

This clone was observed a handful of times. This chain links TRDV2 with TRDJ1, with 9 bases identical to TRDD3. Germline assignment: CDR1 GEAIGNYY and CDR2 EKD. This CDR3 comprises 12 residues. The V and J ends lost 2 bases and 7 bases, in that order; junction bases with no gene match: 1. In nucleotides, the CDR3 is TGTGCCTGTGACAGGGGATACGCTAAACTCATCTTT. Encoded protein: CACDRGYAKLIF.

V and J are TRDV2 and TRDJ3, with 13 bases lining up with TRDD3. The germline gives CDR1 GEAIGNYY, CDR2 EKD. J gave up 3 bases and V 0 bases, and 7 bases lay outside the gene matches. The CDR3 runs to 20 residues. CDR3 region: CACDTWTGGYANWDTRQMFF. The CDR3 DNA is TGTGCCTGTGACACCTGGACTGGGGGATACGCGAACTGGGACACCCGACAGATGTTTTTC.

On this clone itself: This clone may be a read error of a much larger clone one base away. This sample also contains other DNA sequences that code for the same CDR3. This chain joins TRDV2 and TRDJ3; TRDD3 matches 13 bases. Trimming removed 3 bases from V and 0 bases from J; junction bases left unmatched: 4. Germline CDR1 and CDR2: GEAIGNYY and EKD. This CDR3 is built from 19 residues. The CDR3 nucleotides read TGTGCCTGTGACGGACTGGGGGATACGAGCTCCTGGGACACCCGACAGATGTTTTTC. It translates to CACDGLGDTSSWDTRQMFF.

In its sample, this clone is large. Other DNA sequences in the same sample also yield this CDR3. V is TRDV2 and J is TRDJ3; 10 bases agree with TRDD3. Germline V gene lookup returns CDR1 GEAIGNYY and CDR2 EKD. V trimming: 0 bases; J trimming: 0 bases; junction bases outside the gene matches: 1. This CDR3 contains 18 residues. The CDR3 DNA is TGTGCCTGTGACACCGCTGGGGGATACTCCTGGGACACCCGACAGATGTTTTTC. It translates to CACDTAGGYSWDTRQMFF.

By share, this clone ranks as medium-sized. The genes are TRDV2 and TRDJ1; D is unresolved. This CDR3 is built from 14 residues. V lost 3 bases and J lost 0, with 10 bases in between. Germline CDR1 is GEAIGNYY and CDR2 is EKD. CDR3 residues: CACDVLENTDKLIF. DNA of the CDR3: TGTGCCTGTGACGTTTTAGAGAACACCGATAAACTCATCTTT.